These T cell receptor beta chains were read from a single sample in a study of PD-1 blockade in classical Hodgkin lymphoma. Libraries were prepared by immunoSEQ multiplex PCR; TCRdb keeps only in-frame clonotypes and omits some of them. The repertoire holds approximately 61,000 clones, with roughly nine tenths as singletons. The material sequenced was peripheral blood mononuclear cells (PBMCs), taken before the fourth cycle of nivolumab. Every receptor here comes from a human donor with classical Hodgkin lymphoma. Each CDR3 is given with its conserved first and last residue. The D gene is left open where the match is weak. Clone size appears in some rows only: once, few, many, or a class for an expanded clone.

D	J	V	length	size	CDR3	DNA
.	TRBJ1-2	TRBV7-8	17	.	CASSLRRGPEANYGYTF	TGTGCCAGCAGCTTACGTCGGGGGCCAGAAGCTAACTATGGCTACACCTTC
.	TRBJ1-1	TRBV7-2	12	.	CASSFSGTEAFF	TGTGCCAGCAGCTTTTCAGGGACTGAAGCTTTCTTT
.	TRBJ1-2	TRBV5-1	12	.	CASSFSNYGYTF	TGCGCCAGCAGCTTTAGTAACTATGGCTACACCTTC
TRBD1	TRBJ1-5	TRBV28	16	.	CASSPLGTGGYQPQHF	TGTGCCAGCAGTCCCCTCGGGACAGGGGGCTATCAGCCCCAGCATTTT
.	TRBJ1-4	TRBV9	13	.	CASSTETGEKLFF	TGTGCCAGCAGCACCGAGACAGGAGAAAAACTGTTTTTT
.	TRBJ1-4	TRBV27	16	.	CASRLFPTGTNEKLFF	TGTGCCAGCCGCCTCTTTCCGACAGGAACTAATGAAAAACTGTTTTTT
TRBD1	TRBJ1-5	TRBV11-3	15	.	CASSDGTGGVWTQHF	TGTGCCAGCAGCGACGGGACAGGAGGTGTTTGGACCCAGCATTTT
TRBD2	TRBJ2-7	TRBV7-9	14	.	CASTRLAGSGEQYF	TGTGCCAGCACCCGACTAGCGGGGTCTGGCGAGCAGTACTTC
.	TRBJ2-7	TRBV7-6	13	.	CASSVDSFYEQYF	TGTGCCAGCAGCGTGGACAGCTTCTACGAGCAGTACTTC
.	TRBJ2-2	TRBV6-6	15	.	CASSYAGGNTGELFF	TGTGCCAGCAGTTACGCCGGGGGGAACACCGGGGAGCTGTTTTTT
TRBD2	TRBJ2-2	TRBV19	16	.	CASRPTSGGNTGELFF	TGTGCCAGTAGGCCAACTAGCGGGGGGAACACCGGGGAGCTGTTTTTT
.	TRBJ1-1	TRBV2	12	.	CAGSPGNTEAFF	TGTGCCGGATCCCCAGGGAACACTGAAGCTTTCTTT
TRBD2	TRBJ2-7	TRBV5-4	15	few	CASSSHSGAAYEQYF	TGTGCCAGCAGCTCGCATAGCGGGGCTGCCTACGAGCAGTACTTC
.	TRBJ2-5	TRBV5-4	12	.	CASSLTGETQYF	TGTGCCAGCAGCCTTACAGGGGAGACCCAGTACTTC
.	TRBJ2-5	TRBV19	14	.	CASSIRDPQETQYF	TGTGCCAGTAGTATCCGGGACCCCCAAGAGACCCAGTACTTC
.	TRBJ1-2	TRBV6-5	14	.	CASSQRTTVYGYTF	TGTGCCAGCAGTCAGAGGACGACCGTCTATGGCTACACCTTC
.	TRBJ1-1	TRBV13	12	once	CASSPRGSRAFF	TGTGCCAGCAGCCCCAGGGGATCCAGGGCTTTCTTT
TRBD1	TRBJ2-1	TRBV9	15	.	CASSAQGDSYNEQFF	TGTGCCAGCAGCGCACAGGGGGACTCCTACAATGAGCAGTTCTTC
TRBD2	TRBJ2-2	TRBV28	15	.	CASSLLAGVGGELFF	TGTGCCAGCAGTTTACTAGCGGGGGTGGGCGGGGAGCTGTTTTTT
.	TRBJ2-6	TRBV5-1	19	.	CASRSPKTGRSSGANVLTF	TGCGCCAGCAGGAGCCCCAAAACAGGGCGAAGCTCTGGGGCCAACGTCCTGACTTTC
.	TRBJ2-1	TRBV5-4	14	once	CASSGSVLYNEQFF	TGTGCCAGCAGCGGATCCGTCCTCTACAATGAGCAGTTCTTC
TRBD1	TRBJ2-5	TRBV5-1	14	once	CASSWGTELETQYF	TGCGCCAGCAGCTGGGGGACAGAGTTGGAGACCCAGTACTTC
TRBD1	TRBJ1-2	TRBV5-1	13	.	CASSLAGGETYTF	TGCGCCAGCAGCCTGGCAGGGGGCGAGACCTACACCTTC
.	TRBJ1-2	TRBV25-1	15	.	CASSEGQGMLYGYTF	TGTGCCAGCAGTGAAGGTCAGGGGATGCTCTATGGCTACACCTTC
TRBD1	TRBJ2-5	TRBV18	16	.	CASSHRGQGSGETQYF	TGTGCCAGCTCCCACCGGGGACAGGGGTCGGGAGAGACCCAGTACTTC
.	TRBJ1-5	TRBV7-9	18	.	CASSQGIRGSPTLWPQHF	TGTGCCAGCAGCCAAGGGATTAGGGGATCCCCTACTTTATGGCCCCAGCATTTT
TRBD1	TRBJ2-1	TRBV27	15	.	CASSRRGRLLHEQFF	TGTGCCAGCAGTCGCAGGGGGAGATTGTTGCATGAGCAGTTCTTC
TRBD1	TRBJ1-1	TRBV27	13	.	CASRRTGPTEAFF	TGTGCCAGCAGAAGGACAGGGCCCACTGAAGCTTTCTTT
.	TRBJ2-5	TRBV25-1	14	.	CASTGQGGVMTQYF	TGTGCCTCAACCGGGCAGGGGGGGGTTATGACCCAGTACTTC
TRBD1	TRBJ1-2	TRBV7-6	13	.	CASSGRTGPGYTF	TGTGCCAGCAGCGGCCGGACAGGGCCTGGCTACACCTTC
.	TRBJ1-2	TRBV15	19	once	CATSRVVWGREETPYGYTF	TGTGCCACCAGCAGAGTTGTGTGGGGCCGTGAAGAGACTCCGTATGGCTACACCTTC
TRBD1	TRBJ2-7	TRBV6-5	15	.	CASRPGTESSYEQYF	TGTGCCAGCAGACCCGGGACAGAGAGCTCCTACGAGCAGTACTTC
TRBD1	TRBJ2-7	TRBV6-4	15	.	CASSDPRTGGHEQYF	TGTGCCAGCAGTGACCCCCGGACAGGGGGCCACGAGCAGTACTTC
.	TRBJ1-2	TRBV9	16	.	CASSVGAGRGWYGYTF	TGTGCCAGCAGCGTAGGGGCAGGGAGGGGTTGGTATGGCTACACCTTC
.	TRBJ1-4	TRBV7-6	14	.	CASSSAPVNEKLFF	TGTGCCAGCAGCTCAGCCCCAGTTAATGAAAAACTGTTTTTT
TRBD1	TRBJ1-1	TRBV11-2	17	.	CASSHGTGGALVGEAFF	TGTGCCAGCAGCCATGGGACAGGCGGAGCTTTAGTGGGTGAAGCTTTCTTT
.	TRBJ1-2	TRBV5-1	13	.	CASSLEGNYGYTF	TGCGCCAGCAGCTTGGAGGGGAACTATGGCTACACCTTC
TRBD1	TRBJ1-2	TRBV7-9	16	.	CASSLASDRRLEGYTF	TGTGCCAGCAGCTTAGCGTCGGACAGGCGATTGGAGGGCTACACCTTC
.	TRBJ2-7	TRBV2	15	.	CASSEGRGTSYEQYF	TGTGCCAGCAGTGAAGGCAGGGGGACTTCCTACGAGCAGTACTTC
.	TRBJ2-1	TRBV9	16	.	CASSVVDVVGPNEQFF	TGTGCCAGCAGCGTAGTTGATGTGGTGGGGCCCAATGAGCAGTTCTTC
TRBD1	TRBJ1-1	TRBV4-1	16	.	CASSFPPGGRNTEAFF	TGCGCCAGCAGCTTTCCCCCAGGGGGTCGAAACACTGAAGCTTTCTTT
.	TRBJ1-2	TRBV23-1	18	.	CASSHALHFKRDGATYTF	TGCGCCAGCAGTCACGCCCTCCACTTCAAGCGGGACGGAGCGACTTACACCTTC
.	TRBJ2-3	TRBV5-1	14	.	CASSPQAGIDTQYF	TGCGCCAGCAGCCCCCAGGCAGGGATCGATACGCAGTATTTT
.	TRBJ1-1	TRBV5-1	15	.	CASSLAQGLKTEAFF	TGCGCCAGCAGCTTGGCCCAGGGATTGAAAACTGAAGCTTTCTTT
TRBD1	TRBJ1-5	TRBV27	14	.	CASSTGQVNQPQHF	TGTGCCAGCAGTACGGGACAGGTAAATCAGCCCCAGCATTTT
.	TRBJ1-5	TRBV5-4	15	.	CAPTVIIIYNQPQHF	TGTGCCCCGACGGTAATTATAATTTACAATCAGCCCCAGCATTTT
TRBD2	TRBJ2-1	TRBV2	14	.	CASRLASSYNEQFF	TGTGCCAGCCGACTAGCCTCATCCTACAATGAGCAGTTCTTC
.	TRBJ1-2	TRBV27	17	.	CASNEGWGRGGQDGYTF	TGTGCCAGCAATGAGGGTTGGGGCAGGGGAGGTCAGGATGGCTACACCTTC
.	TRBJ2-3	TRBV2	13	.	CASSTQPTDTQYF	TGTGCCAGCAGTACGCAACCCACAGATACGCAGTATTTT
TRBD1	TRBJ1-6	TRBV5-1	17	.	CASSQQPWGQGNSPLHF	TGCGCCAGCAGCCAACAGCCCTGGGGACAGGGAAATTCACCCCTCCACTTT
.	TRBJ1-4	TRBV5-1	13	.	CASSESPYEKLFF	TGCGCCAGCAGCGAATCCCCCTATGAAAAACTGTTTTTT
.	TRBJ1-1	TRBV5-1	16	.	CASSLAAGWMNTEAFF	TGCGCCAGCAGCTTGGCTGCGGGGTGGATGAACACTGAAGCTTTCTTT
.	TRBJ2-3	TRBV7-6	13	few	CASSLGYTDTQYF	TGTGCCAGCAGCTTGGGCTACACAGATACGCAGTATTTT
.	TRBJ1-1	TRBV4-2	14	.	CASSQLRGNTEAFF	TGTGCCAGCAGCCAGCTTCGGGGGAACACTGAAGCTTTCTTT
.	TRBJ2-5	TRBV5-1	11	.	CASSLQETQYF	TGCGCCAGCAGCTTGCAGGAGACCCAGTACTTC
.	TRBJ2-7	TRBV19	13	.	CASSMDSSYEQYF	TGTGCCAGTAGTATGGACAGCTCCTACGAGCAGTACTTC
TRBD2	TRBJ2-5	TRBV5-1	16	.	CASSLVGSGGAETQYF	TGCGCCAGCAGCTTGGTGGGTAGCGGGGGGGCTGAGACCCAGTACTTC
.	TRBJ2-5	TRBV13	16	.	CASSLEGVRGQETQYF	TGTGCCAGCAGCTTAGAGGGGGTCAGGGGCCAAGAGACCCAGTACTTC
.	TRBJ2-3	TRBV10-3	15	.	CAIGRASFSTDTQYF	TGTGCCATCGGTAGGGCTAGCTTTAGCACAGATACGCAGTATTTT